The clone carrying this T cell receptor (beta chain) was observed once. The data derive from a study of blood T cell repertoires in COVID-19. The overall study: Researchers got acute and convalescent COVID-19 samples from the United States, Italy and Spain. T cells, B-cell-depleted T cells, or PBMCs supplied cDNA or gDNA.

Each participant's cohort was designated according to participant-reported clinical history. In the original workflow: Reference gene primer amplification gave estimated nucleated cell counts. Assay: immunoSEQ multiplex PCR; the TCRdb copy retains only in-frame clones and omits some. V and J calls plus clone size are reproduced from that table; the DNA served to infer D and trimming. The table includes over 350,000 clones, around nine tenths detected once. V dropped 5 bases and J dropped 4; count of bases not matched to a gene: 9. Germline-derived CDR1 and CDR2 are LNHNV and YYDKDF (reference sequence). The CDR3 loop spans 16 amino acids.

The material sequenced was PBMCs or T cells enriched from blood (not recorded which). The TCR comes from a woman aged 18-29 years with acute COVID-19. The genes are TRBV15 and TRBJ2-3, with 10 bases that match TRBD1. CDR3 DNA sequence: TGTGCCACCAGCGACCGGGACAGGGGAGTCGCAGATACGCAGTATTTT. It yields the protein CATSDRDRGVADTQYF.